One sample yielded the 18 T cell receptor beta chains listed below, sequenced in a study of Ad26.COV2.S vaccination and SARS-CoV-2 variants. This sample's treatment: some 20 received Ad26.COV2.S at low or high dose, single or two shots; 5 received placebo; per-sample allocation not given. Collection of the samples took place on day 63 after the first injection of vaccine or placebo. Sequencing used immunoSEQ multiplex PCR; TCRdb keeps in-frame clones, though not all of them. The sample shows 300,000 to 350,000 clones, about nine tenths of them seen only once. The sequencing here drew on peripheral blood, taken in a trial of Ad26.COV2.S vaccine versus placebo. Every receptor here comes from a person aged 18 to 59 who received the Ad26.COV2.S COVID-19 vaccine or a placebo.

The V and J genes are TRBV11-3 and TRBJ2-7; 7 nucleotides agree with TRBD2. The germline CDR1 and CDR2 sequences are SGHNT and YENEEA. V shed 5 bases and J 6 bases; nucleotides not matched to a gene: 7. CDR3 size: 13 residues. CDR3 in DNA: TGTGCCAGCAGCCTCGGGGAGGGAGGCGAGCAGTACTTC. It specifies CASSLGEGGEQYF.

This clone has just one count. The rearrangement joins TRBV18 to TRBJ1-1; D possibly corresponds to TRBD1 (6 bases). V lost 3 bases to trimming and J lost 2 bases, with 13 bases between them. Germline V gene sequence: CDR1 KGHSH, CDR2 LQKENI. CDR3 length: 15 residues. The CDR3 region has the DNA TGTGCCAGCTCACCCACCGGACAGCTCAACACTGAAGCTTTCTTT. Its protein product is CASSPTGQLNTEAFF.

The table lists this clone with a count of one. The gene calls are TRBV7-2 and TRBJ2-2; 7 bases line up with TRBD2. CDR1 SGHTA and CDR2 FQGNSA come from the germline V gene. V shed 10 bases and J 2 bases; nucleotides not matched to a gene: 22. CDR3 length equals 19 residues. In DNA form, the CDR3 reads TGTGCCACCTCTGATGGGACTATCCCCCCCATCGATAACACCGGGGAGCTGTTTTTT. Translated, it gives CATSDGTIPPIDNTGELFF.

The CDR3 protein is CASSFPQGKETQYF. The CDR3 nucleotides read TGTGCCAGCAGCTTCCCCCAGGGTAAAGAGACCCAGTACTTC. This chain connects TRBV7-2 to TRBJ2-5; D is perhaps TRBD1 (5 bases). V was cut by 3 bases and J by 3 bases, with 11 bases left in between. The CDR3 extends over 14 amino acids. Germline V gene data show CDR1 as SGHTA and CDR2 as FQGNSA. Full variable domain (rest looked up from reference TRBV7-2 and TRBJ2-5): GAGVSQSPSNKVTEKGKDVELRCDPISGHTALYWYRQSLGQGLEFLIYFQGNSAPDKSGLPSDRFSAERTGGSVSTLTIQRTQQEDSAVYLCASSFPQGKETQYFGPGTRLLVL.

The chain carries TRBV7-9 and TRBJ1-1; D call uncertain. The CDR3 loop spans 16 amino acids. Trimming took off 4 bases at V and 1 base at J, with 16 bases between the two ends. CDR1 SEHNR and CDR2 FQNEAQ come from the germline V gene (reference sequence). CDR3 loop: CASSSLWAVENTEAFF. The CDR3 DNA reads as TGTGCCAGCAGCTCCCTCTGGGCCGTGGAGAACACTGAAGCTTTCTTT.

In this sample, this clone turned up a few times. V and J are TRBV19 and TRBJ1-3; the D gene is possibly TRBD1 (6 bases). The germline V and J ends were trimmed by 7 bases and 4 bases, with 8 bases remaining between them. Germline V gene sequence: CDR1 LNHDA, CDR2 SQIVND (reference sequence). The CDR3 loop spans 12 amino acids. CDR3 nucleotide sequence: TGTGCCAGTATTGACAGGGGAAACACCATATATTTT. This translates into CASIDRGNTIYF.

This clone was detected only once. J is TRBJ2-7 and V is TRBV27; D is perhaps TRBD1 or TRBD2 (5 bases each). Trimming shortened V by 2 bases and J by 7 bases, and 18 bases separated the two germline ends. There are 15 residues in the CDR3. Germline lookup yields CDR1 MNHEY and CDR2 SMNVEV (reference sequence). In nucleotides, the CDR3 is TGTGCCAGCAGTTTACTTGGGCAGGGAGTAGGGGAGCAGTACTTC. It specifies CASSLLGQGVGEQYF.

The chain combines TRBV7-9 with TRBJ1-3; possibly TRBD1 for D (5 bases). Germline values: CDR1 SEHNR, CDR2 FQNEAQ (reference sequence). V lost 1 base and J lost 0, with 16 bases in between. The CDR3 contains 18 residues. The chain's CDR3 is CASSLESSGGHSGNTIYF. The CDR3, as DNA: TGTGCCAGCAGCTTAGAATCGTCGGGCGGACACTCTGGAAACACCATATATTTT.

V is TRBV27 and J is TRBJ2-7; D is possibly TRBD1 (7 bases). The length of the CDR3 is 15 residues. Germline-derived CDR1 and CDR2 are MNHEY and SMNVEV (reference sequence). The V end lost 5 bases, the J end lost 2 bases, and 16 bases lay between the germline ends. CDR3 in DNA: TGTGCCAGCAGTCGACAGGGACTGTGGGCCTACGAGCAGTACTTC. It translates to CASSRQGLWAYEQYF.

The chain employs TRBV6-2 or TRBV6-3 and TRBJ2-7, with D uncertain. V was pared by 3 bases and J by 5 bases, with 11 bases between. The CDR3 loop spans 13 amino acids. Germline V CDR1 and CDR2: MNHEY, SVGEGT. The CDR3 loop reads CASSYRTIDEQYF. In DNA form, the CDR3 reads TGTGCCAGCAGTTATAGGACCATAGACGAGCAGTACTTC.

On this clone: Its ends do not fully match the called genes, so a read error is possible. The gene calls are TRBV10-2 and TRBJ1-6, with 7 bases aligning to TRBD1. The CDR3 sequence is 17 residues long. CDR1 is WSHSY, CDR2 SAAADI, per germline. Here the CDR3 reads CASGQQGGVYRNSPLHF. CDR3 nucleotide sequence: TGCGCCAGCGGTCAGCAGGGGGGGGTCTACCGAAATTCGCCCCTCCACTTT.

This chain joins TRBV19 and TRBJ2-3, with 8 bases fitting TRBD2. Trimming cost V 9 bases and J 0 bases; bases outside gene matches: 5. Looked up from germline, CDR1 is LNHDA and CDR2 is SQIVND (reference sequence). The CDR3 loop spans 14 amino acids. This CDR3 reads CASGRGGSTDTQYF. The CDR3 DNA follows: TGTGCCAGCGGGAGGGGGGGGAGCACAGATACGCAGTATTTT. Full variable domain (remainder filled in from reference TRBV19 and TRBJ2-3): DGGITQSPKYLFRKEGQNVTLSCEQNLNHDAMYWYRQDPGQGLRLIYYSQIVNDFQKGDIAEGYSVSREKKESFPLTVTSAQKNPTAFYLCASGRGGSTDTQYFGPGTRLTVL.

The table lists this clone with a count of one. Other DNA sequences from this sample encode an identical CDR3 as well. This chain links TRBV4-3 with TRBJ2-2; weak D call: TRBD2 (5 bases). CDR3 length equals 14 residues. Germline CDR1 and CDR2: LGHNA and YSLEER. V lost 0 bases, J lost 4 bases, and 6 bases lay in between. CDR3 DNA: TGCGCCAGCAGCCAAGAAGGAGGCACCGGGGAGCTGTTTTTT. This translates into CASSQEGGTGELFF.

The CDR3 DNA follows: TGCGCCAGCAGCCGGGCAGAGCACGAGACCCAGTACTTC. It is translated as CASSRAEHETQYF. The gene calls are TRBV4-3 and TRBJ2-5; D is uncertain. V lost 4 bases to trimming and J lost 5 bases, with 11 bases between them. Germline assignment: CDR1 LGHNA and CDR2 YSLEER. The CDR3 is 13 amino acids.

This clone was observed once. The chain links TRBV6-5 to TRBJ2-2; 10 bases agree with TRBD2. Germline V lookup: CDR1 MNHEY, CDR2 SVGAGI. Trimming at V came to 5 bases and at J to 3 bases, leaving 3 bases not matched to a gene. The CDR3 extends over 15 amino acids. CDR3 region: CASSPLAGDTGELFF. Here the CDR3 DNA reads TGTGCCAGCAGTCCTCTAGCGGGAGACACCGGGGAGCTGTTTTTT.

The rearrangement joins TRBV6-5 to TRBJ2-7; the match to TRBD2 covers 8 bases. The CDR3 has 13 residues. The germline V gene has CDR1 MNHEY and CDR2 SVGAGI. Unmatched junction bases numbered 6, after V lost 6 bases and J lost 5 bases. In nucleotides, the CDR3 is TGTGCCAGCAGAAGACTAGCGAGGGACGAGCAGTACGTC. Its translation: CASRRLARDEQYV.

The V call is TRBV9, the J call TRBJ1-2; no clear D. CDR1 and CDR2 (germline): SGDLS, YYNGEE. The CDR3 loop spans 14 amino acids. With 3 bases removed from V and 4 bases from J, the gap between germline ends came to 13 bases. DNA of the CDR3: TGTGCCAGCAGCGGGATCGGGGTTTTCTATGGCTACACCTTC. It specifies CASSGIGVFYGYTF.

The rearrangement links TRBV7-2 to TRBJ2-7; 7 bases are shared with TRBD1. Germline trimming cut 5 bases from V and 0 bases from J; bases unmatched to any gene: 4. Per the germline V gene, CDR1 is SGHTA and CDR2 is FQGNSA. The CDR3 length is 14 residues. CDR3 residues: CASSPDRFSYEQYF. CDR3 DNA sequence: TGTGCCAGCAGCCCGGACAGGTTCTCCTACGAGCAGTACTTC.